The clone carrying this T cell receptor beta chain was counted between two and nine times. Its cognate antigen is unknown. The sample holds other DNA sequences that translate to the same CDR3. This record belongs to a study of T cell responses to AZD1222 COVID-19 vaccine. Study-wide context: Second-dose timings of about 4 or about 12 weeks were pooled.

Germline values: CDR1 SGHRS, CDR2 YFSETQ. The CDR3 has 14 amino acids. The ends were cut back, 4 bases at V and 4 bases at J, with 12 bases in the middle. Clones were sequenced by immunoSEQ multiplex PCR, and TCRdb holds only the in-frame ones, with some missing. Among about 110,000 clones listed, around 84% were seen once. Overall study findings and caveats: Of spike-specific TCRs, nearly half reportedly target regions left unmutated in variants.

The J gene is TRBJ1-5, the V gene TRBV5-1; no reliable D call. The material was peripheral blood, obtained on day 0 of AZD1222 vaccination. The receptor was derived from an adult in good health. This chain's CDR3 is CASSPTGPNQPQHF. CDR3 DNA: TGCGCCAGCAGCCCGACGGGCCCAAATCAGCCCCAGCATTTT.